Given below is one T cell receptor beta chain in context. Germline assignment: CDR1 SGHVS and CDR2 FQNEAQ. The CDR3 runs 18 residues. J gave up 4 bases and V 2 bases, and 13 bases lay outside the gene matches. This record belongs to a study of blood T cell repertoires in COVID-19. About the study: PBMCs, B-cell-depleted T cells, or T cells were the source of the cDNA or gDNA that made up the material.

Profiling relied on immunoSEQ multiplex PCR, and the TCRdb table lists in-frame clones only, not all of them. The table lists approximately 250,000 clones, approximately 84% of them singletons, with 3.5% to 4.5% in the top ten. Sequencing was performed on peripheral blood. This chain uses TRBV7-8 with TRBJ2-7; 11 nucleotides match TRBD2. The clonotype comes from a man in his fifties with acute or convalescent COVID-19. The CDR3 reads CASSLRSSGRKGAYEQYF. CDR3 bases: TGTGCCAGCAGCTTACGGTCTAGCGGGAGGAAAGGGGCTTACGAGCAGTACTTC. The full variable domain, in which reference TRBV7-8 and TRBJ2-7 provide the parts outside the CDR3, is GAGVSQSPRYKVAKRGQDVALRCDPISGHVSLFWYQQALGQGPEFLTYFQNEAQLDKSGLPSDRFFAERPEGSVSTLKIQRTQQEDSAVYLCASSLRSSGRKGAYEQYFGPGTRLTVT.